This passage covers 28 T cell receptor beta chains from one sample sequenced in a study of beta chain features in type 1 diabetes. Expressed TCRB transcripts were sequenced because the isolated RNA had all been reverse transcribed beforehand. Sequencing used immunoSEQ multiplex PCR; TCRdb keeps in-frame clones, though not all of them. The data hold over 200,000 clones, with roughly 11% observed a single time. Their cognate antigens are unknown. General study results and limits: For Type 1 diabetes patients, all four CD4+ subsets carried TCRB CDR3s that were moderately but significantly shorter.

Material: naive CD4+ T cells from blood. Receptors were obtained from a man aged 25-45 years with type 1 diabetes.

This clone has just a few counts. In DNA form, the CDR3 reads TGCGCCAGCAGCTTGGCAGGGTCAAGTAATTCACCCCTCCACTTT. Encoded protein: CASSLAGSSNSPLHF. V usage is TRBV5-1 and J usage is TRBJ1-6, with a tentative D call TRBD1 (5 bases). Between the trimmed V and J ends, which lost 0 bases and 6 bases, there was a span of 10 bases. This CDR3 comprises 15 residues. Germline CDR1 SGHRS, CDR2 YFSETQ. The full variable domain, rest sourced from reference TRBV5-1 and TRBJ1-6, is KAGVTQTPRYLIKTRGQQVTLSCSPISGHRSVSWYQQTPGQGLQFLFEYFSETQRNKGNFPGRFSGRQFSNSRSEMNVSTLELGDSALYLCASSLAGSSNSPLHFGNGTRLTVT.

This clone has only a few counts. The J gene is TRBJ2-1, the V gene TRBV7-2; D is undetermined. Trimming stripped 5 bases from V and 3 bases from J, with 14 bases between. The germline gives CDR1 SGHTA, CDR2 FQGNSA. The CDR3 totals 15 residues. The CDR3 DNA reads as TGTGCCAGCAGCATAAACCTGCTTAGCTACAATGAGCAGTTCTTC. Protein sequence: CASSINLLSYNEQFF.

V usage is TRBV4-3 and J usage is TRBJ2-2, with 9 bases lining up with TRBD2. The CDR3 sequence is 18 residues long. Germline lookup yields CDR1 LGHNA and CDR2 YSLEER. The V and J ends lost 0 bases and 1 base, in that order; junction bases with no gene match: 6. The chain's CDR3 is CASSQEIQLAGNTGELFF. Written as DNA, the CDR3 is TGCGCCAGCAGCCAAGAAATTCAACTAGCGGGGAACACCGGGGAGCTGTTTTTT.

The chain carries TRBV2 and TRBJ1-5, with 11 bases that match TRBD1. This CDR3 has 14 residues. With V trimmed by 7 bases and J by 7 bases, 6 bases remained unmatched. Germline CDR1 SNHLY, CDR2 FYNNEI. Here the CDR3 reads CASTDRGLWQPQHF. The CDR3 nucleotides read TGTGCCAGCACGGACAGGGGGCTTTGGCAGCCCCAGCATTTT.

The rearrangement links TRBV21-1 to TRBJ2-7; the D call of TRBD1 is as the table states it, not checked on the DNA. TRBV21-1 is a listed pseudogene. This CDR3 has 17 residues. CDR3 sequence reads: CASSKAAADRPSYEQYF. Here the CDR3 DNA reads TGTGCCAGCAGCAAAGCTGCTGCGGACAGACCTTCCTACGAGCAGTACTTC.

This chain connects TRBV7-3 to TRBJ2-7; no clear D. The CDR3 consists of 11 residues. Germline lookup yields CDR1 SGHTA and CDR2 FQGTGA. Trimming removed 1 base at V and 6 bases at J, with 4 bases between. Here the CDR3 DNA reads TGTGCCAGCAGCTTAATCTCCGAGCAGTACTTC. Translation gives CASSLISEQYF.

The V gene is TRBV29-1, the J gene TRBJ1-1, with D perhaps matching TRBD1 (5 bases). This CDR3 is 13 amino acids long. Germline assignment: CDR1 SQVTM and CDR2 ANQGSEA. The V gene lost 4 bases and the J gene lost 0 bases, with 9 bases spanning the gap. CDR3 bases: TGCAGCGTTGGCCCAGGGATGAACACTGAAGCTTTCTTT. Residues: CSVGPGMNTEAFF.

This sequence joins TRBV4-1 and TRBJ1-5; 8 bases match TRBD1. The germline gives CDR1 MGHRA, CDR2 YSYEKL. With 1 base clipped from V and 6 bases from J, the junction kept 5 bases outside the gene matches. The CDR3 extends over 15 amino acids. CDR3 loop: CASSQVWGTGQPQHF. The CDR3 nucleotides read TGCGCCAGCAGCCAAGTTTGGGGGACAGGTCAGCCCCAGCATTTT.

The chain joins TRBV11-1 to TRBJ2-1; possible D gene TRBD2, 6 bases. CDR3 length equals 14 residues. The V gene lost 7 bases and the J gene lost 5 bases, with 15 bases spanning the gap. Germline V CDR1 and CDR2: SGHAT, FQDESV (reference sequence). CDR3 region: CASTLDWGDNEQFF. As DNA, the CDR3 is TGTGCCAGCACCTTGGACTGGGGGGACAATGAGCAGTTCTTC. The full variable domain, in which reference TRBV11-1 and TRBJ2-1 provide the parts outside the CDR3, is EAEVAQSPRYKITEKSQAVAFWCDPISGHATLYWYRQILGQGPELLVQFQDESVVDDSQLPKDRFSAERLKGVDSTLKIQPAELGDSAMYLCASTLDWGDNEQFFGPGTRLTVL.

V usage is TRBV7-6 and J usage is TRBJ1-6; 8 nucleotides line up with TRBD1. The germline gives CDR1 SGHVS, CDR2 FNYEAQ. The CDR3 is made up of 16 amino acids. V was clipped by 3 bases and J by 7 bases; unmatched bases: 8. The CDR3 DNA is TGTGCCAGCAGCTTCAGGACAGGGAGAGGCAATTCACCCCTCCACTTT. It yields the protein CASSFRTGRGNSPLHF.

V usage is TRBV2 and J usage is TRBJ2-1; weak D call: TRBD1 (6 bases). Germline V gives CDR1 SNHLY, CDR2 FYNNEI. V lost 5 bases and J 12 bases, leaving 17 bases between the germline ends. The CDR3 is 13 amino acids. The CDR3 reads CASSRQHKQGQFF. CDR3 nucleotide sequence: TGTGCCAGCAGTCGACAGCACAAACAGGGGCAGTTCTTC.

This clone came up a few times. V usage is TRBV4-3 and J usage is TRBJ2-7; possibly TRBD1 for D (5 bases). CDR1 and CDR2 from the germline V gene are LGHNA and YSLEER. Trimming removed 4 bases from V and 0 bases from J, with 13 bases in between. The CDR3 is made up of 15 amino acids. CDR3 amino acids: CASSPQTASSYEQYF. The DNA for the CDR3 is TGCGCCAGCAGCCCCCAGACAGCTAGCTCCTACGAGCAGTACTTC.

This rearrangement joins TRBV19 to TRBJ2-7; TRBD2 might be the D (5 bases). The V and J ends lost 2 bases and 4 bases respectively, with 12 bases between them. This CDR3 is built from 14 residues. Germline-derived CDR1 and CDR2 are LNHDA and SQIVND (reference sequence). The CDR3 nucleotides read TGTGCCAGTAGTATATCTTTCGGGGAATACGAGCAGTACTTC. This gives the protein CASSISFGEYEQYF.

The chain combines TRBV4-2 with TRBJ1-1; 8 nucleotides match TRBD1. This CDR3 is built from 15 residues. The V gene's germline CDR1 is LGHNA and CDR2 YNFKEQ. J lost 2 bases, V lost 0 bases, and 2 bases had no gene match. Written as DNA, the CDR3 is TGTGCCAGCAGCCAAGAGACAGGGGTAAACACTGAAGCTTTCTTT. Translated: CASSQETGVNTEAFF.

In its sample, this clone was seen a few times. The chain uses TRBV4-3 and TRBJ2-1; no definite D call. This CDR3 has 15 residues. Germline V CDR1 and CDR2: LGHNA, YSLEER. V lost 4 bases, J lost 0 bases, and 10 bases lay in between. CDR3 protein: CASSRRYSSYNEQFF. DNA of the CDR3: TGCGCCAGCAGCCGACGTTACAGCTCCTACAATGAGCAGTTCTTC.

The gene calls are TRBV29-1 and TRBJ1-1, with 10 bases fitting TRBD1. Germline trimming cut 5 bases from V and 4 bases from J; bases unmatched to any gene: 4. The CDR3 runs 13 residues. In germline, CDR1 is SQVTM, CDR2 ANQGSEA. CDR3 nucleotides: TGCAGCGTTACCAGGACAGGGGGCACTGAAGCTTTCTTT. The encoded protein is CSVTRTGGTEAFF.

CDR3 coding DNA: TGCAGCGTTGAAGATCCCGGACAGGGTTTAACTGAAGCTTTCTTT. Amino acid sequence: CSVEDPGQGLTEAFF. The genes are TRBV29-1 and TRBJ1-1; 8 positions match TRBD1. V was pared by 0 bases and J by 5 bases, with 8 bases of the junction left unmatched. From germline, CDR1 is SQVTM and CDR2 ANQGSEA. There are 15 residues in the CDR3.

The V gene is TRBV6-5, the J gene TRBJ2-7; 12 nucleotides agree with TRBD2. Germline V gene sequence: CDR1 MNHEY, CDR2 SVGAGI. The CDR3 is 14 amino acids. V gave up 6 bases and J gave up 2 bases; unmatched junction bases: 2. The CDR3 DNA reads TGTGCCAGCAGGGCTAGCGGGGGGGCCTACGAGCAGTACTTC. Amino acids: CASRASGGAYEQYF.

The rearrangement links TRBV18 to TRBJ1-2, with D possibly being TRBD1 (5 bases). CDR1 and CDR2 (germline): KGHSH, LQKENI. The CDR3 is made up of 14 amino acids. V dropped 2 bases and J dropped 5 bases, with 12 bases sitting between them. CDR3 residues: CASSPGAVEYGYTF. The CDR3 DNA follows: TGTGCCAGCTCACCAGGGGCAGTCGAATATGGCTACACCTTC.

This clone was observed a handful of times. This CDR3 reads CSVEPGHAYNEQFF. In DNA form, the CDR3 reads TGCAGCGTGGAACCGGGACATGCGTACAATGAGCAGTTCTTC. This rearrangement joins TRBV29-1 to TRBJ2-1; TRBD1 is a possible D gene (6 bases). The CDR3 is 14 amino acids. Germline V gene sequence: CDR1 SQVTM, CDR2 ANQGSEA. The V gene lost 6 bases and the J gene lost 4 bases, with 16 bases spanning the gap.

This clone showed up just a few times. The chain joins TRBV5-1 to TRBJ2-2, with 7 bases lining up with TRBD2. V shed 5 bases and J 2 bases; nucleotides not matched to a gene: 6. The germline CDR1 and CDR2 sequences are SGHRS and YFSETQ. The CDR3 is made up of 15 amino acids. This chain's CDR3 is CASRPAGDNTGELFF. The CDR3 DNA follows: TGCGCCAGCAGGCCCGCGGGGGACAACACCGGGGAGCTGTTTTTT.

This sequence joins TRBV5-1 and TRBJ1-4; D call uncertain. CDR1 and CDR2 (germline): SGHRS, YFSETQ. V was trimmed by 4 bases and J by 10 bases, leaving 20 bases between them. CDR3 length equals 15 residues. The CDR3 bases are TGCGCCAGCAGCCACGGACGCGGGATTGGGGTAAAACTGTTTTTT. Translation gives CASSHGRGIGVKLFF.

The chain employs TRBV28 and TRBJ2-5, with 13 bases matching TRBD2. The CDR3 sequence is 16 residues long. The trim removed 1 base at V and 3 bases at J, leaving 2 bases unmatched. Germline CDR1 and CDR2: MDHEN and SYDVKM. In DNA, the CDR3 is TGTGCCAGCAGTTTATTAGGGACTAGCGGGGAAGAGACCCAGTACTTC. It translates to CASSLLGTSGEETQYF.

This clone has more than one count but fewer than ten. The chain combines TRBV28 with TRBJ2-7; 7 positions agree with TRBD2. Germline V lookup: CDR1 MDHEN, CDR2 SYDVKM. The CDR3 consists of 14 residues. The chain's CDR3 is CGHGAGRGLYEQYF. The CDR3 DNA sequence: TGTGGCCACGGTGCGGGGAGGGGTTTATACGAGCAGTACTTC.

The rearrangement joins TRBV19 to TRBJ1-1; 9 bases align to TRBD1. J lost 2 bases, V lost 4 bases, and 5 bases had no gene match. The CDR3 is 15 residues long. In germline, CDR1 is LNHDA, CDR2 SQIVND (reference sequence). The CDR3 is CASSTRDRVNTEAFF. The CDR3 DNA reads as TGTGCCAGTAGTACCCGGGACAGGGTCAACACTGAAGCTTTCTTT.

The CDR3 protein is CASTSQQTGANVLTF. The CDR3 nucleotides read TGTGCCAGCACCTCCCAACAAACTGGGGCCAACGTCCTGACTTTC. The gene calls are TRBV11-2 and TRBJ2-6; no reliable D call. The CDR3 spans 15 residues. Germline-derived CDR1 and CDR2 are SGHAT and FQNNGV. V was cut by 7 bases and J by 2 bases, with 12 bases left in between. The complete variable domain, with remaining parts taken from reference TRBV11-2 and TRBJ2-6, reads EAGVAQSPRYKIIEKRQSVAFWCNPISGHATLYWYQQILGQGPKLLIQFQNNGVVDDSQLPKDRFSAERLKGVDSTLKIQPAKLEDSAVYLCASTSQQTGANVLTFGAGSRLTVL.

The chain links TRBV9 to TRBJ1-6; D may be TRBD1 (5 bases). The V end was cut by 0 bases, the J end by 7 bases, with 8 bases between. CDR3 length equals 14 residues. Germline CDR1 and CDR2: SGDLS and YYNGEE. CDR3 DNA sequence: TGTGCCAGCAGCGTAGAGGCAGGGAATTCACCCCTCCACTTT. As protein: CASSVEAGNSPLHF.

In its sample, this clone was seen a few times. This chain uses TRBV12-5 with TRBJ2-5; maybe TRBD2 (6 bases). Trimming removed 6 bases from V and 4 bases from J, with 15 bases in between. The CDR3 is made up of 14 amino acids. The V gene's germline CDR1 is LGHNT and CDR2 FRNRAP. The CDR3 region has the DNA TGTGCTAGTGGACCTCGTTCCGGGGGAGAGACCCAGTACTTC. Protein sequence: CASGPRSGGETQYF.